This record concerns one T cell receptor (beta chain) sequence. The antigen it recognizes is unknown. Just one base apart from a much larger clone, this may be a read error. The record originates from a study of T-cell reconstitution after alpha-beta-depleted transplantation in children (TCRdb year 2016). The study in broad terms: The study quantitatively tracked T-cell immune reconstitution after TCRalphabeta/CD19-depleted allogeneic hematopoietic cell transplantation in children using TCR repertoire profiling.

The germline V gene encodes CDR1 SGDLS and CDR2 YYNGEE. The trim is 1 base for V and 2 bases for J, with a gap of 19 bases between the germline ends. Taken from cysteine to phenylalanine, the CDR3 has 17 residues. Of all the DNA, just the CDR3 is kept, 51 bases in frame from base 1. Libraries were constructed by PCR. The run used an Illumina HiSeq 2500. TCR libraries were prepared with molecular barcoding, using unique molecular identifiers to normalize TCRbeta repertoire quantification. TCRdb reprocessed the public reads (quality trimming at Q25 with fastp, clone calling with MiXCR) and kept in-frame beta chains. Rows matching on CDR3 protein sequence are summarized as one entry with the most common DNA and genes. This sample comprises some 220,000 distinct CDR3 sequences, 8% to 9.5% of them detected only once. The top ten clonotypes cover less than 8% of the sample.

This TCR derives from a human donor who donated a stem cell graft to a child with acute lymphoblastic leukemia. The source material was PBMCs from the stem cell graft donor, sampled from the stem cell graft. The chain joins TRBV9 to TRBJ2-7; TRBD2 is possibly the D segment (6 matching bases). The CDR3 sequence is CASSVSTPAGSTYEQYF. At the DNA level, the sequence is TGTGCCAGCAGCGTATCAACCCCGGCGGGGAGCACCTACGAGCAGTACTTC. With the portions outside the CDR3 filled from the reference TRBV9 and TRBJ2-7 genes, the complete variable region becomes DSGVTQTPKHLITATGQRVTLRCSPRSGDLSVYWYQQSLDQGLQFLIQYYNGEERAKGNILERFSAQQFPDLHSELNLSSLELGDSALYFCASSVSTPAGSTYEQYFGPGTRLTVT.